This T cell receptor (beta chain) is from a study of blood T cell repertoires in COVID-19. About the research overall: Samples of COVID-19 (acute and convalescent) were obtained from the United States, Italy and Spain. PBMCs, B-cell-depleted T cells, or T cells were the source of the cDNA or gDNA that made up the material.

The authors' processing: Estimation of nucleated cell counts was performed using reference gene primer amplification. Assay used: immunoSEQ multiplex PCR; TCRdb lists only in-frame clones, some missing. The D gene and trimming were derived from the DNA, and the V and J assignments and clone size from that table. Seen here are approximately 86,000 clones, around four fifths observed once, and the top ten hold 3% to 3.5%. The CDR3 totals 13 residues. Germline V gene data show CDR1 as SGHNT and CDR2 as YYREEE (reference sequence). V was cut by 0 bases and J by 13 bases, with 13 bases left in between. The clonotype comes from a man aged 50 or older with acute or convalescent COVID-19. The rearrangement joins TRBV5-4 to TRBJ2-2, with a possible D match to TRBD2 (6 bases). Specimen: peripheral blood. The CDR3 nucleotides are TGTGCCAGCAGCTTGGATAGCGGAGGGTGGCTGTTTTTT. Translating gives CASSLDSGGWLFF.